The sequence of this T cell receptor (beta chain) was determined in a study of response to subunit inactivated influenza vaccine. With 6 bases clipped from V and 0 bases from J, the junction kept 8 bases outside the gene matches. Germline assignment: CDR1 SGHTA and CDR2 FQGNSA. The CDR3 consists of 16 residues. In its sample, this clonotype was seen many times. Its target is unknown. From the RT-PCR reads, TCRdb called clonotypes with MiXCR, one entry per CDR3 protein. The sample holds approximately 300,000 distinct CDR3 sequences, roughly 22% seen once. Notes on the study in general: With each seasonal influenza vaccination, the authors suggested, few new T cells are recruited.

The receptor was derived from a man between 50 and 69 years old who received an inactivated influenza vaccine. This chain links TRBV7-2 with TRBJ1-3; 7 bases align to TRBD1. The source was PBMCs from blood, collected 21 months after vaccination. The CDR3, as DNA: TGTGCCAGCAGTTCTGTAGGGGGCTACTCTGGAAACACCATATATTTT. Its protein product is CASSSVGGYSGNTIYF.